This T cell receptor (beta chain) was found in a study of CD8 T cells in Susac syndrome. Random hexamers were used to reverse transcribe the RNA input (about 0.5 to 1 ug). Amplification of the TCR beta CDR3 was carried out by immunoSEQ multiplex PCR, which spanned a total of 54 Vbeta and 13 Jbeta segments. Using its own MiXCR run on the immunoSEQ multiplex PCR reads, TCRdb lists one record per CDR3 protein. The table records 150,000 to 200,000 distinct CDR3 sequences, 90% to 95% of them present only once. CD8+ and CD4+ T cells circulating in blood were sequenced for TCR beta. Age- and sex-matched healthy donors served as the control group. Negative isolation yielded CD4+ and CD8+ T cells, and FACS enriched TEMRA cells. CDR3 size: 14 residues. Germline CDR1 LNHDA, CDR2 SQIVND (reference sequence). With 3 bases removed from V and 7 bases from J, the gap between germline ends came to 10 bases.

Sequenced: CD4+ T cells from PBMCs. The clonotype was recovered from a human donor in good health. The V call is TRBV19, the J call TRBJ1-6; D is unclear. The CDR3 is CASSIGQANSPLHF. Written as DNA, the CDR3 is TGTGCCAGTAGTATCGGTCAGGCGAATTCACCCCTCCACTTT.